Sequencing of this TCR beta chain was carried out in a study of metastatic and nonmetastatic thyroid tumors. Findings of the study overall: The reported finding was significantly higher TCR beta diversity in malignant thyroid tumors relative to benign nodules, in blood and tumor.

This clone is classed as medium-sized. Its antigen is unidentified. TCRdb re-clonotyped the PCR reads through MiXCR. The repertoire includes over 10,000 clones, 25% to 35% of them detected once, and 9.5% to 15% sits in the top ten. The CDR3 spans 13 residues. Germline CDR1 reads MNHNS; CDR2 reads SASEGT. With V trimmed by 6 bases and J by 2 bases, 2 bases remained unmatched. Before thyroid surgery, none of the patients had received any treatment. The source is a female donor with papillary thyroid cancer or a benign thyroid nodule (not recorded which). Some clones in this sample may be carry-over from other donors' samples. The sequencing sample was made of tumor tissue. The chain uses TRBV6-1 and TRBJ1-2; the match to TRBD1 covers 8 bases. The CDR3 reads CASRTGANYGYTF. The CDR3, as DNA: TGTGCCAGCAGGACAGGGGCGAACTATGGCTACACCTTC.